These 17 T cell receptor beta chains were all obtained from the same sample, sequenced in a study of T cells in Graves' hyperthyroidism and ophthalmopathy. Amplification of TCR beta CDR3 regions was performed using RNA transcripts as template. When the TCR CDR3 underwent first-round RT-PCR, the HTBI primer set was used. TCRdb analysed the multiplex PCR reads with MiXCR anew, one entry per CDR3 protein. The sample has 500,000 to 650,000 distinct CDR3 sequences, about 15% seen once. The sample consisted of blood. These receptors originate from a woman aged 40 to 50 with Graves' hyperthyroidism.

The table lists this clonotype with a few counts. The chain recombines TRBV28 with TRBJ2-6; 8 nucleotides match TRBD1. Germline-derived CDR1 and CDR2 are MDHEN and SYDVKM. This CDR3 is 15 amino acids long. V shed 10 bases and J 3 bases; nucleotides not matched to a gene: 8. The CDR3 here is CATGQGLFGANVLTF. The CDR3 DNA reads as TGTGCCACCGGACAGGGTTTATTTGGGGCCAACGTCCTGACTTTC.

The V call is TRBV4-1, the J call TRBJ2-7; D is possibly TRBD2 (6 bases). CDR1 is MGHRA, CDR2 YSYEKL, per germline. V was trimmed by 3 bases and J by 5 bases, leaving 17 bases between them. This CDR3 region has 15 residues. CDR3 nucleotide sequence: TGCGCCAGCAGCCAGCGTGGGGACTCCGCGGACGAGCAGTACTTC. Its translation: CASSQRGDSADEQYF.

This clonotype has ten or more counts. The rearrangement uses TRBV4-2 and TRBJ1-2, with TRBD1 as a possible D gene (5 bases). This CDR3 region has 17 residues. V was cut by 0 bases and J by 0 bases, with 14 bases left in between. CDR1 and CDR2 from the germline V gene are LGHNA and YNFKEQ. CDR3 protein: CASSQEWRQITNYGYTF. The CDR3 nucleotides are TGTGCCAGCAGCCAAGAATGGAGACAGATAACTAACTATGGCTACACCTTC.

The rearrangement joins TRBV9 to TRBJ2-2; tentatively, D is TRBD1 or TRBD2 (6 bases each). This CDR3 comprises 17 residues. CDR1 and CDR2 (germline): SGDLS, YYNGEE. Trimming shortened V by 7 bases and J by 3 bases, and 22 bases separated the two germline ends. As DNA, the CDR3 is TGTGCCAGCGGAGAGGGGGGACAAGCGGAATACACCGGGGAGCTGTTTTTT. It encodes CASGEGGQAEYTGELFF.

Comment on this clonotype: A much larger clone lies a single base off, so this may be a read error. The chain has TRBV6-2 or TRBV6-3 and TRBJ2-7; perhaps TRBD1 as D (5 bases). Germline CDR1 is MNHEY and CDR2 is SVGEGT. The length of the CDR3 is 15 residues. The chain's CDR3 is CASSTPSRTTYKQYF. CDR3 nucleotides: TGTGCCAGCAGTACCCCTTCTAGGACAACCTACAAGCAGTACTTC.

This clonotype was seen at least ten times. This chain uses TRBV30 with TRBJ2-3; D is tentatively TRBD1 or TRBD2 (5 bases each). The V end was cut by 5 bases, the J end by 6 bases, with 21 bases between. The CDR3 consists of 15 residues. The germline V gene encodes CDR1 GTSNPN and CDR2 SVGIG (reference sequence). The CDR3 nucleotides are TGTGCCTGGTCCTCACAGGTGAGGGTACGGGATACGCAGTATTTT. Protein sequence: CAWSSQVRVRDTQYF.

This clonotype was seen at least ten times. The chain employs TRBV3-1 and TRBJ1-1; unclear D gene. V dropped 8 bases and J dropped 1 base, with 5 bases sitting between them. The germline V gene encodes CDR1 LGHDT and CDR2 YNNKEL (reference sequence). This CDR3 contains 11 residues. The CDR3 loop is CASSKNTEAFF. DNA of the CDR3: TGTGCCAGCTCCAAGAACACTGAAGCTTTCTTT.

This clonotype was seen repeatedly, ten times or more. V and J are TRBV20-1 and TRBJ2-3; 7 nucleotides line up with TRBD2. V dropped 0 bases and J dropped 1; count of bases not matched to a gene: 7. The CDR3 extends over 16 amino acids. In germline, CDR1 is DFQATT, CDR2 SNEGSKA (reference sequence). CDR3 sequence reads: CSARDMRLAGTDTQYF. Written as DNA, the CDR3 is TGCAGTGCTAGAGATATGCGCCTAGCGGGCACAGATACGCAGTATTTT.

This clonotype was counted between two and nine times. This chain joins TRBV5-1 and TRBJ1-3; possible D gene TRBD1, 6 bases. Trimming removed 2 bases at V and 0 bases at J, with 12 bases between. The CDR3 length is 16 residues. CDR1 is SGHRS and CDR2 is YFSETQ in the germline V gene. The DNA of the CDR3 is TGCGCCAGCAGCTTATCAACAGGGCCCTCTGGAAACACCATATATTTT. It translates to CASSLSTGPSGNTIYF.

The table lists this clonotype with many counts. DNA for the CDR3: TGTGCCAGCAGCTTAGGAGTCGGGACTGCAGCTGGAAACACCATATATTTT. Translated: CASSLGVGTAAGNTIYF. The chain couples TRBV7-9 to TRBJ1-3; possibly TRBD1 for D (5 bases). The CDR3 is 17 amino acids. CDR1 is SEHNR, CDR2 FQNEAQ, per germline (reference sequence). V lost 1 base to trimming and J lost 2 bases, with 15 bases between them.

This clonotype was seen a few times. The chain couples TRBV12-3 or TRBV12-4 to TRBJ2-7; the match to TRBD2 covers 9 bases. With 6 bases clipped from V and 4 bases from J, the junction kept 16 bases outside the gene matches. CDR3 length: 17 amino acids. The CDR3, as DNA: TGTGCCAGCAGCGCACGTCTCGGGTTTAGCGGGAGATACGAGCAGTACTTC. Its translation: CASSARLGFSGRYEQYF.

The rearrangement links TRBV2 to TRBJ2-2, with D hard to call. Germline-derived CDR1 and CDR2 are SNHLY and FYNNEI. CDR3 length equals 13 residues. V lost 6 bases, J lost 6 bases, and 11 bases lay in between. The CDR3 is CASSRLGSGELFF. For the CDR3, the DNA is TGTGCCAGCAGCCGGCTGGGTTCCGGGGAGCTGTTTTTT.

V is TRBV20-1 and J is TRBJ2-3; 7 positions match TRBD2. From germline, CDR1 is DFQATT and CDR2 SNEGSKA (reference sequence). Losses at the gene ends were 5 bases for V and 1 base for J; bases not matched to a gene: 9. The CDR3 extends over 15 amino acids. The CDR3 loop is CSAGGGRGGTDTQYF. CDR3 in DNA: TGCAGTGCTGGGGGAGGGAGAGGGGGCACAGATACGCAGTATTTT.

J is TRBJ1-1 and V is TRBV4-1; D gene ambiguous. Germline CDR1 MGHRA, CDR2 YSYEKL. The CDR3 spans 16 residues. The V end lost 0 bases, the J end lost 4 bases, and 15 bases lay between the germline ends. The DNA for the CDR3 is TGCGCCAGCAGCCAAGAAAATTGGTCGAGGAGCACTGAAGCTTTCTTT. Residues: CASSQENWSRSTEAFF.

Ten or more counts support this clonotype. The chain carries TRBV19 and TRBJ2-2; tentative D call: TRBD2 (6 bases). Germline CDR1 reads LNHDA; CDR2 reads SQIVND (reference sequence). This CDR3 region has 15 residues. Between the trimmed V and J ends, which lost 4 bases and 4 bases, there was a span of 13 bases. This CDR3 reads CASSNSGPGTGELFF. The CDR3 DNA reads TGTGCCAGTAGTAATAGCGGCCCGGGCACCGGGGAGCTGTTTTTT. Using reference TRBV19 and TRBJ2-2 for the parts outside the CDR3, the full variable domain is DGGITQSPKYLFRKEGQNVTLSCEQNLNHDAMYWYRQDPGQGLRLIYYSQIVNDFQKGDIAEGYSVSREKKESFPLTVTSAQKNPTAFYLCASSNSGPGTGELFFGEGSRLTVL.

This clonotype was seen repeatedly, ten times or more. V and J are TRBV28 and TRBJ2-3; no clear D gene. Trimming cost V 3 bases and J 1 base, with 8 bases left between them. This CDR3 comprises 14 residues. Germline lookup yields CDR1 MDHEN and CDR2 SYDVKM. For the CDR3, the DNA is TGTGCCAGCAGTTTTGTCCGAGGCACAGATACGCAGTATTTT. It is translated as CASSFVRGTDTQYF.

This clonotype was seen at least ten times. This chain links TRBV3-1 with TRBJ2-7; D unresolved. The V gene lost 1 base and the J gene lost 3 bases, with 4 bases spanning the gap. CDR1 LGHDT and CDR2 YNNKEL come from the germline V gene (reference sequence). The CDR3 extends over 12 amino acids. CDR3 region: CASSQAFYEQYF. In nucleotides, the CDR3 is TGTGCCAGCAGCCAAGCCTTCTACGAGCAGTACTTC.